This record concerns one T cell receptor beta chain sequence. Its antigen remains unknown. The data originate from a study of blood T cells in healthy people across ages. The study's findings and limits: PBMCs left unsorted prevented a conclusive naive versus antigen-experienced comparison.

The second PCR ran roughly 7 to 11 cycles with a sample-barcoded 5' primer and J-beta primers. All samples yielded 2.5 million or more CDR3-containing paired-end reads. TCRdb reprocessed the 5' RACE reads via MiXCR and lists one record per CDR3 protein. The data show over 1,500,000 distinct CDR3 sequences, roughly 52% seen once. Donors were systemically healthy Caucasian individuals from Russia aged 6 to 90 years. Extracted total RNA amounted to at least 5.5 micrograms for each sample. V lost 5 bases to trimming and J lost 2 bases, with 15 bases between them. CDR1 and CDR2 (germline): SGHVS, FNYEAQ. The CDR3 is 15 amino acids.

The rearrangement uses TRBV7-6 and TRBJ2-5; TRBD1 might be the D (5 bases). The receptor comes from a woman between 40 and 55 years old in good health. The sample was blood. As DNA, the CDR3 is TGTGCCAGCAGCACGACGACAGTAACTCAAGAGACCCAGTACTTC. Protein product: CASSTTTVTQETQYF.